The clone carrying this T cell receptor beta chain has a handful of counts. Its antigen is not known. Measured with immunoSEQ multiplex PCR; TCRdb has only the in-frame clones, and not every one. This table has about 18,000 clones, approximately 85% appearing once. The sample's time point: 20-29 weeks after completion of therapy. Patients were solid-organ transplant recipients with drug-resistant or recurrent cytomegalovirus. The source of the sample is a study of T cell therapy after organ transplantation. Overall study context: After therapy, patients were monitored for around 29 weeks. Patients received a median of 1.92 x 10^8 CMV-specific T cells over 2 to 6 infusions. Whole-study results and caveats: Lower pretherapy CD8 clonality went with larger post-therapy fold change.

The V end was cut by 0 bases, the J end by 1 base, with 8 bases between. The germline CDR1 and CDR2 sequences are SGHNT and YYREEE (reference sequence). The CDR3 has 15 amino acids. This sequence originates from a human patient who had received a solid organ transplant and had CMV disease. A share of the T cells may be of graft donor origin. This chain connects TRBV5-4 to TRBJ1-5; the D gene is possibly TRBD1 (6 bases). This specimen consisted of CD8+ T cells from blood, obtained after autologous CMV-specific T cell therapy. In DNA, the CDR3 is TGTGCCAGCAGCTTGGAGGACAGAAGCAATCAGCCCCAGCATTTT. Protein: CASSLEDRSNQPQHF.